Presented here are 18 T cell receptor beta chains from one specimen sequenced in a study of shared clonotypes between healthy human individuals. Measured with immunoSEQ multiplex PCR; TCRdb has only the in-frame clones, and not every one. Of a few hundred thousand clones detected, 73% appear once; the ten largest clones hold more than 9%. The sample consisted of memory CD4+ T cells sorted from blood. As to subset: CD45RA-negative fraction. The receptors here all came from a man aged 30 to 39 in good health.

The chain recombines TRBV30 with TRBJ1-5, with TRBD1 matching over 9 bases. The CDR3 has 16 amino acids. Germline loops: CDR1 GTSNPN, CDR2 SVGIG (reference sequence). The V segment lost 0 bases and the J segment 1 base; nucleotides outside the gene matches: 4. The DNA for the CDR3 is TGTGCCTGGAGTGTACAGGGGGCCGTGAGCAATCAGCCCCAGCATTTT. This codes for CAWSVQGAVSNQPQHF.

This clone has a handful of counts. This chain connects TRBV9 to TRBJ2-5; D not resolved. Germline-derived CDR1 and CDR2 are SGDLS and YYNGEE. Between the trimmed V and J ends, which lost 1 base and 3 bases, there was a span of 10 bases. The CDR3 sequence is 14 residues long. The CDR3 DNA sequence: TGTGCCAGCAGCGTATTTGATGAAAAAGAGACCCAGTACTTC. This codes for CASSVFDEKETQYF.

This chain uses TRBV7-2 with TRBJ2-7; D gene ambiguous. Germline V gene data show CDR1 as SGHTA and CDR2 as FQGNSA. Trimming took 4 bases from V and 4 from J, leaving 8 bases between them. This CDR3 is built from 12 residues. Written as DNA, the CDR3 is TGTGCCAGCAGCTCACAGACTTACGAGCAGTACTTC. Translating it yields CASSSQTYEQYF. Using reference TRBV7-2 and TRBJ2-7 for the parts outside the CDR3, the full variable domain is GAGVSQSPSNKVTEKGKDVELRCDPISGHTALYWYRQSLGQGLEFLIYFQGNSAPDKSGLPSDRFSAERTGGSVSTLTIQRTQQEDSAVYLCASSSQTYEQYFGPGTRLTVT.

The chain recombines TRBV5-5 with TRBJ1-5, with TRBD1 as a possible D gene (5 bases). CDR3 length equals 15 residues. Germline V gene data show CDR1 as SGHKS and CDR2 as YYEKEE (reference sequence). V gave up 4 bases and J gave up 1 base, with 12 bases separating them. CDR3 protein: CASSKAGGSNQPQHF. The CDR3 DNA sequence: TGTGCCAGCAGCAAAGCCGGGGGGAGCAATCAGCCCCAGCATTTT.

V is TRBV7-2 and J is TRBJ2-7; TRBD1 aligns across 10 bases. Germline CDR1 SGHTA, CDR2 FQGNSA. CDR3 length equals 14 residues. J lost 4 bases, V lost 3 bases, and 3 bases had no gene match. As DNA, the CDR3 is TGTGCCAGCAGCTTCTGGACAGGGGGATACGAGCAGTACTTC. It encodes CASSFWTGGYEQYF.

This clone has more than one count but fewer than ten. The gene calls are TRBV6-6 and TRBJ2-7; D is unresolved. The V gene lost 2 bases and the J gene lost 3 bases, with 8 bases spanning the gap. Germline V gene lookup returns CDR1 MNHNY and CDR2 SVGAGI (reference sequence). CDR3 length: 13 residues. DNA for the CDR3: TGTGCCAGCAGTTACCCCACTATCTACGAGCAGTACTTC. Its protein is CASSYPTIYEQYF.

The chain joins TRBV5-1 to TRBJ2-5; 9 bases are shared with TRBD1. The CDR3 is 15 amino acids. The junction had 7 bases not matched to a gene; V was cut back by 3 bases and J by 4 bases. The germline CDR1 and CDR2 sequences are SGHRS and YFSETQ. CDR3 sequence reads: CASSSQGAIGETQYF. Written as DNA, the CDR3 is TGCGCCAGCAGCTCACAGGGGGCGATCGGAGAGACCCAGTACTTC.

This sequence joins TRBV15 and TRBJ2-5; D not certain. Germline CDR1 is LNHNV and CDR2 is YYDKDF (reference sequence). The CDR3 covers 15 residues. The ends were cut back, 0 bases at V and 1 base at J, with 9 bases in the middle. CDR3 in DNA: TGTGCCACCAGCAGAGATGGATCGACCCAAGAGACCCAGTACTTC. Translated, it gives CATSRDGSTQETQYF.

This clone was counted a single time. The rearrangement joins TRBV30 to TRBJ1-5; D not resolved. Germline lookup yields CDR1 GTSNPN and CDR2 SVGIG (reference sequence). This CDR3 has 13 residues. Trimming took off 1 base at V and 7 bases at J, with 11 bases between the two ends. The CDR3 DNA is TGTGCCTGGAGTGAGGCAGGAGGGCAGCCCCAGCATTTT. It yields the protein CAWSEAGGQPQHF.

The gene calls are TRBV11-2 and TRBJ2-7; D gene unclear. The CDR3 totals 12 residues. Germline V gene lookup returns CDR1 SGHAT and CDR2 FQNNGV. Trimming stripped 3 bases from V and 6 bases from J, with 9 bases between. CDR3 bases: TGTGCCAGCAGCTTTTTGAGTCGCGAGCAGTACTTC. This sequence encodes CASSFLSREQYF.

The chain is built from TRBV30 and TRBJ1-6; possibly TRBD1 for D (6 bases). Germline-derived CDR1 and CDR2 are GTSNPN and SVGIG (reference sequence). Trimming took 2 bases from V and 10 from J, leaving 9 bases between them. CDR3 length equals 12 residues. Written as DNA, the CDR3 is TGTGCCTGGAGTACAGGGAAATCACCCCTCCACTTT. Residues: CAWSTGKSPLHF.

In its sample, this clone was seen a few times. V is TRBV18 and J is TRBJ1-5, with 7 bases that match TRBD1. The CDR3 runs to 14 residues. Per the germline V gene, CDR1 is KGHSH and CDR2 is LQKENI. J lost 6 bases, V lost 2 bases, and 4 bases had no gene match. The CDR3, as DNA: TGTGCCAGCTCACCATCAGGGGGACTTCAGCCCCAGCATTTT. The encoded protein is CASSPSGGLQPQHF.

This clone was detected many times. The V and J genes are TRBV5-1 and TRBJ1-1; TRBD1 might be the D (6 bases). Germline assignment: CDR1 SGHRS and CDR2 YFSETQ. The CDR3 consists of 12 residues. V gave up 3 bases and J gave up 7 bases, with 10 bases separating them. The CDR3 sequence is CASSWGRGEAFF. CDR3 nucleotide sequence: TGCGCCAGCAGCTGGGGGCGTGGTGAAGCTTTCTTT.

CDR3 coding DNA: TGTGCCAGCAGCTTCCCGACAGGTGGGAACTATGGCTACACCTTC. Translated, it gives CASSFPTGGNYGYTF. The chain has TRBV7-9 and TRBJ1-2; a weak D match, TRBD1 (6 bases). The CDR3 has 15 amino acids. CDR1 is SEHNR, CDR2 FQNEAQ, per germline (reference sequence). V lost 3 bases and J 2 bases, leaving 13 bases between the germline ends. Based on the CDR3 plus reference TRBV7-9 and TRBJ1-2, the full variable domain is DTGVSQNPRHKITKRGQNVTFRCDPISEHNRLYWYRQTLGQGPEFLTYFQNEAQLEKSRLLSDRFSAERPKGSFSTLEIQRTEQGDSAMYLCASSFPTGGNYGYTFGSGTRLTVV.

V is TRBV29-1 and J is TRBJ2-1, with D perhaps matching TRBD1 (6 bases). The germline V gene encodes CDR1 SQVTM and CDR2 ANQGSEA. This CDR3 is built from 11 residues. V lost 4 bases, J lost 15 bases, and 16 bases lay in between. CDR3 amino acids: CSVGIQGPVFF. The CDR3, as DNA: TGCAGCGTTGGGATACAGGGTCCCGTGTTCTTC.

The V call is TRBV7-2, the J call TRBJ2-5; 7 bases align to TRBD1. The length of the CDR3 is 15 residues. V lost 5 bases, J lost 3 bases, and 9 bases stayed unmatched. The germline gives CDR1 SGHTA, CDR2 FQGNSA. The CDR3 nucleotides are TGTGCCAGCAGCCAAGCACTCGGGACAGAAGAGACCCAGTACTTC. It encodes CASSQALGTEETQYF.

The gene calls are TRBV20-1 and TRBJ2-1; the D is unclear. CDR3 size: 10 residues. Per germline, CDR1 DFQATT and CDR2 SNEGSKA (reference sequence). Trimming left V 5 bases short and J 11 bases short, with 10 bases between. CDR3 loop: CSARRAKQFF. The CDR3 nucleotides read TGCAGTGCTCGCCGGGCGAAGCAGTTCTTC.

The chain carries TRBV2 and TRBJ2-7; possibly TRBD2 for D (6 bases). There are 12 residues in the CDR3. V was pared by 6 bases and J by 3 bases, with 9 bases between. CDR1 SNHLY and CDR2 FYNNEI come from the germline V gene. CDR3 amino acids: CASRAGSYEQYF. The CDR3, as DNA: TGTGCCAGCAGGGCCGGGAGCTACGAGCAGTACTTC. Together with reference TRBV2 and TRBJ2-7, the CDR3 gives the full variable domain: EPEVTQTPSHQVTQMGQEVILRCVPISNHLYFYWYRQILGQKVEFLVSFYNNEISEKSEIFDDQFSVERPDGSNFTLKIRSTKLEDSAMYFCASRAGSYEQYFGPGTRLTVT.